This TCR beta chain was captured in a study of shared clonotypes between healthy human individuals. Over several immunoSEQ plates, each subset's genomic DNA was distributed in even portions. Ten immunoSEQ deep assay plates were used to sequence the DNA of unsorted PBMCs. Assay: immunoSEQ multiplex PCR; the TCRdb copy retains only in-frame clones and omits some. The sample includes around 500,000 clones, roughly 85% of them seen just once. CDR3 length: 16 residues. V shed 7 bases and J shed 5 bases, with 24 bases lying between them. Per germline, CDR1 SGDLS and CDR2 YYNGEE. Adult Caucasians living in Nashville, Tennessee made up all of the donors. A few counts support this clone.

The sample consisted of PBMCs. This receptor was identified in a woman aged 40 to 50 in good health. Some clones in this sample may be carry-over from other donors' samples. The gene calls are TRBV9 and TRBJ2-5, with a tentative D call TRBD2 (5 bases). CDR3 sequence: CASSPGLHDTGETQYF. DNA for the CDR3: TGTGCCAGCTCCCCCGGACTCCACGACACGGGGGAGACCCAGTACTTC.